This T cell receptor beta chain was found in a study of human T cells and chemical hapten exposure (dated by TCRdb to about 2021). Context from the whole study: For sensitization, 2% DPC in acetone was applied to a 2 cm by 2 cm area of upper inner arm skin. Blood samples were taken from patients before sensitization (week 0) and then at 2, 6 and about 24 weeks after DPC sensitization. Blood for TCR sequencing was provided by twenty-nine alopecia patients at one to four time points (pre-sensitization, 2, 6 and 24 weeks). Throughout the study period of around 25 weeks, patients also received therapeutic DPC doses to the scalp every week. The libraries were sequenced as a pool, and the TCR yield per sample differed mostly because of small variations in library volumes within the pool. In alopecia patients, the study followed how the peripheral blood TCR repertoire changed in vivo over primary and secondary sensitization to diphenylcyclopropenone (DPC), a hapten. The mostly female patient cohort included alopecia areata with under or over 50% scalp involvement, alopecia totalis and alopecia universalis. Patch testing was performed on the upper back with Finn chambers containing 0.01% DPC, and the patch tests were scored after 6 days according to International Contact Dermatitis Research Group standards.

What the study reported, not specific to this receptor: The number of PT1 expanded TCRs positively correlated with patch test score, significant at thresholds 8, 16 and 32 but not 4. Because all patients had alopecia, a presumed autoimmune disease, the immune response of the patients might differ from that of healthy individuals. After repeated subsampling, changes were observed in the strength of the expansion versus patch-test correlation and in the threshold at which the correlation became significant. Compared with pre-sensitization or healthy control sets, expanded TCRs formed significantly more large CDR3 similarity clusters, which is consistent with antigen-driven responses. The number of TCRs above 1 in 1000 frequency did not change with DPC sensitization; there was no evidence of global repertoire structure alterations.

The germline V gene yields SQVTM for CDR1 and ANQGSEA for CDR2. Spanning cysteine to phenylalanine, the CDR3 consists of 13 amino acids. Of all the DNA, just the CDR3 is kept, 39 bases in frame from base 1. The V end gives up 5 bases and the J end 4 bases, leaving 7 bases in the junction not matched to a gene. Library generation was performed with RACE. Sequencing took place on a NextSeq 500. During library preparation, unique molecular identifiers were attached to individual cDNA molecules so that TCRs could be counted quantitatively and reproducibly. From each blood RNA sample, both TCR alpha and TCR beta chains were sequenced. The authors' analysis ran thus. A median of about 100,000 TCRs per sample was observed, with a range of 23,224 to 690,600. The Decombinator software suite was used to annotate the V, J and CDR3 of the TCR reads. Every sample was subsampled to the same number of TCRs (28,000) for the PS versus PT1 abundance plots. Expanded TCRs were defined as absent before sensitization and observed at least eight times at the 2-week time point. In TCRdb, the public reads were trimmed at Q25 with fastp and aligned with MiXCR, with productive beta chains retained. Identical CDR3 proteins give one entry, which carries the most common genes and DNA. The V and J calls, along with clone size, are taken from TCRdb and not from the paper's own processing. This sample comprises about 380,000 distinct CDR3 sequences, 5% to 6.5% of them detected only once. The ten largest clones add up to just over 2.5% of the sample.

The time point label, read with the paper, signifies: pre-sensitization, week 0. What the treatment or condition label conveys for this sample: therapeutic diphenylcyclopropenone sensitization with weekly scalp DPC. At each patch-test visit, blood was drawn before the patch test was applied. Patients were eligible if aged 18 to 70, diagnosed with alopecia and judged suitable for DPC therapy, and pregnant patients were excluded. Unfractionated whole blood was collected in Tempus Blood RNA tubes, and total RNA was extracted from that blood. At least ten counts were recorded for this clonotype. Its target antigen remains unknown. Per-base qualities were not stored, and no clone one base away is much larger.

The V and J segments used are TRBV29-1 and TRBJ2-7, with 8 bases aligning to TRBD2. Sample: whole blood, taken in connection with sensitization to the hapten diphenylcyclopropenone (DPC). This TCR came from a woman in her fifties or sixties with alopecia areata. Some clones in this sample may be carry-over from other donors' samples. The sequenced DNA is TGCAGCGTTCGAGCACGGGGGGGGTACGAGCAGTACTTC. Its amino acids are CSVRARGGYEQYF.